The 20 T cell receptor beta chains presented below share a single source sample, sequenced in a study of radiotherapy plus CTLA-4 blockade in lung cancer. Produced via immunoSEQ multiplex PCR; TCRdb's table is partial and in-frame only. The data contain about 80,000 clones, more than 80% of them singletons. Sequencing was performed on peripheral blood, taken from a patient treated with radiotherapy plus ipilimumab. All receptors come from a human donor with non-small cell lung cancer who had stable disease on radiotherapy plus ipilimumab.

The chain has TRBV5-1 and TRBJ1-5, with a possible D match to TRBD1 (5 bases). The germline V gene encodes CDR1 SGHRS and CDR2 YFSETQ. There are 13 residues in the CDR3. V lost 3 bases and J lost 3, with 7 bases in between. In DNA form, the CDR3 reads TGCGCCAGCAGCTCAGGGACCAATCAGCCCCAGCATTTT. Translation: CASSSGTNQPQHF.

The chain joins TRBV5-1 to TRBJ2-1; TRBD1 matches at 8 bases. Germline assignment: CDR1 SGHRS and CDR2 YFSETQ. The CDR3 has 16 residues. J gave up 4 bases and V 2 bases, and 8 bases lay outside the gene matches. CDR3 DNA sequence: TGCGCCAGCAGCTTTACCTCGGGACAGGTGTACAATGAGCAGTTCTTC. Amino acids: CASSFTSGQVYNEQFF.

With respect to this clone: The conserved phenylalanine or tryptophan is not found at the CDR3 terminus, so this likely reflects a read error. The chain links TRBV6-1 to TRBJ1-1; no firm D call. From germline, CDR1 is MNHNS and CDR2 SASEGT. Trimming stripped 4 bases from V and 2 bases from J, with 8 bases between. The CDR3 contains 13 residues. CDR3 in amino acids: CASSVMGNTEAFL. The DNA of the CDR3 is TGTGCCAGCAGTGTAATGGGTAACACTGAAGCTTTCCTT.

CDR3 sequence (DNA): TGTGCCAGCAGTTTACGGGACAGGGGGCTTTTGAGGCAGTCCACTGAAGCTTTCTTT. It encodes CASSLRDRGLLRQSTEAFF. The chain joins TRBV28 to TRBJ1-1; 12 positions match TRBD1. The CDR3 extends over 19 amino acids. V shed 2 bases, J shed 4 bases, and the junction held 14 bases outside the gene matches. Germline-derived CDR1 and CDR2 are MDHEN and SYDVKM. Supplemented by reference TRBV28 and TRBJ1-1, the full variable domain reads DVKVTQSSRYLVKRTGEKVFLECVQDMDHENMFWYRQDPGLGLRLIYFSYDVKMKEKGDIPEGYSVSREKKERFSLILESASTNQTSMYLCASSLRDRGLLRQSTEAFFGQGTRLTVV.

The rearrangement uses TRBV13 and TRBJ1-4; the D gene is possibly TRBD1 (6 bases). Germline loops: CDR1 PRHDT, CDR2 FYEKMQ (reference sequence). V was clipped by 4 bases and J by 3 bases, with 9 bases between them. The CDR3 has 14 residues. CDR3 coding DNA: TGTGCCAGCAGCTCACAGGGAGCTAATGAAAAACTGTTTTTT. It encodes CASSSQGANEKLFF.

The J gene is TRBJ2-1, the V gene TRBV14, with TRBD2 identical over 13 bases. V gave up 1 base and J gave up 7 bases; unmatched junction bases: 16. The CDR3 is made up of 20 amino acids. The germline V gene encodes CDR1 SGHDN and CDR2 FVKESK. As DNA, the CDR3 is TGTGCCAGCAGCCAAGCCCCGGGACTAGCGGGAAGAGGGTTGGGGAATGAGCAGTTCTTC. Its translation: CASSQAPGLAGRGLGNEQFF.

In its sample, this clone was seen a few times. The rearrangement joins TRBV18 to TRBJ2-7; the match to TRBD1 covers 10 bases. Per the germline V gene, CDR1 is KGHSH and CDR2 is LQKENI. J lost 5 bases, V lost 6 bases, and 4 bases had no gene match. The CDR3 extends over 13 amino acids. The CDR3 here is CASSLGTGDEQYF. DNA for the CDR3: TGTGCCAGCTCCCTCGGGACAGGGGACGAGCAGTACTTC.

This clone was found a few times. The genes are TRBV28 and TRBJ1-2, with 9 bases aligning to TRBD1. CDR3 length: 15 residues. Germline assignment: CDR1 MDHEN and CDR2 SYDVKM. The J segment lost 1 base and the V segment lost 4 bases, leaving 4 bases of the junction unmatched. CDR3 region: CASSSAGQGNYGYTF. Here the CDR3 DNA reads TGTGCCAGCAGTTCCGCGGGACAGGGTAACTATGGCTACACCTTC.

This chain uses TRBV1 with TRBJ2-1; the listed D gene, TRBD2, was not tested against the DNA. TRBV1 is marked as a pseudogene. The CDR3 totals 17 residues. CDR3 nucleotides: TGCACCAGCAGCCAAGGGGGCGGGATCCTCTCCTACAATGAGCAGTTCTTC. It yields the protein CTSSQGGGILSYNEQFF.

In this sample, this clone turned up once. CDR3 protein: CASSSPGQGSSYEQYF. The CDR3, as DNA: TGCGCCAGCAGCTCACCGGGACAGGGGTCCTCCTACGAGCAGTACTTC. The chain combines TRBV5-1 with TRBJ2-7; 10 bases align to TRBD1. CDR1 and CDR2 from the germline V gene are SGHRS and YFSETQ. Trimming cost V 3 bases and J 0 bases; bases outside gene matches: 6. The CDR3 totals 16 residues.

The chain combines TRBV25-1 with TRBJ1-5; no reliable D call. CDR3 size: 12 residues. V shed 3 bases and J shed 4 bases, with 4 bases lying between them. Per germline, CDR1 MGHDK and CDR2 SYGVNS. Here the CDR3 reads CASSEGNQPQHF. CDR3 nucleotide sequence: TGTGCCAGCAGTGAGGGGAATCAGCCCCAGCATTTT.

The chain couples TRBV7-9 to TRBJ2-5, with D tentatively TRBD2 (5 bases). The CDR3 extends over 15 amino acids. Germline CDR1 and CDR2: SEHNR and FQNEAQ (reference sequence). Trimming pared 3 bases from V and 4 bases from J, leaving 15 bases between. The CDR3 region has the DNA TGTGCCAGCAGCTTGTCGTCGGGGTTGGGAGAGACCCAGTACTTC. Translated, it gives CASSLSSGLGETQYF.

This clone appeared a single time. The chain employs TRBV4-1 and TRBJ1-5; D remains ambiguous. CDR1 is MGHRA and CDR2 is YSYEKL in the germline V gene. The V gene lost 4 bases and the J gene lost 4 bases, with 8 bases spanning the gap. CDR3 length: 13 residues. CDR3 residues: CASSPDPNQPQHF. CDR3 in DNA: TGCGCCAGCAGCCCGGACCCTAATCAGCCCCAGCATTTT.

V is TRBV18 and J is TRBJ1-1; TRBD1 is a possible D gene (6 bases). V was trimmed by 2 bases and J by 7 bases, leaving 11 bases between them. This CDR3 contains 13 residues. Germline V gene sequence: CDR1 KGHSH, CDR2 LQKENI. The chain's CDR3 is CASSPWGQGEAFF. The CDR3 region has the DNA TGTGCCAGCTCACCATGGGGGCAGGGTGAAGCTTTCTTT.

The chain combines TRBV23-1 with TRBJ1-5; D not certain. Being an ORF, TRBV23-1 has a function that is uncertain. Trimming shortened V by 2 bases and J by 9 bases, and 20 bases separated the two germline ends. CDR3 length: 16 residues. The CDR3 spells CASSQVDSDSSRPQHF. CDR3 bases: TGCGCCAGCAGTCAAGTGGATTCGGACTCATCCCGGCCCCAGCATTTT.

The CDR3 nucleotides read TGTGCCAGCACGTTAATAGGGGGTTCCACAGATACGCAGTATTTT. Protein sequence: CASTLIGGSTDTQYF. This chain links TRBV6-1 with TRBJ2-3; weak D call: TRBD1 (6 bases). Trimming removed 7 bases at V and 2 bases at J, with 16 bases between. Germline CDR1 is MNHNS and CDR2 is SASEGT. The CDR3 runs 15 residues.

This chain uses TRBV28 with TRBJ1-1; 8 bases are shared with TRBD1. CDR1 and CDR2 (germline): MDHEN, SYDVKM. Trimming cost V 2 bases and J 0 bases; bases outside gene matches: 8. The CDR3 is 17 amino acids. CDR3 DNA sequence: TGTGCCAGCAGTTTAGCGGCAGGGGGCGACCTGAACACTGAAGCTTTCTTT. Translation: CASSLAAGGDLNTEAFF.

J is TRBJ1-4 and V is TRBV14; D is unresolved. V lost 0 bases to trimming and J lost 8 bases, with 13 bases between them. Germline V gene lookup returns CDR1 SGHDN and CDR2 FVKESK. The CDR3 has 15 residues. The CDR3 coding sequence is TGTGCCAGCAGCCAAGAAGGTCGGTCCCGGGAAAAACTGTTTTTT. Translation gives CASSQEGRSREKLFF. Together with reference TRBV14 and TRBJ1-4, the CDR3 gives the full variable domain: EAGVTQFPSHSVIEKGQTVTLRCDPISGHDNLYWYRRVMGKEIKFLLHFVKESKQDESGMPNNRFLAERTGGTYSTLKVQPAELEDSGVYFCASSQEGRSREKLFFGSGTQLSVL.

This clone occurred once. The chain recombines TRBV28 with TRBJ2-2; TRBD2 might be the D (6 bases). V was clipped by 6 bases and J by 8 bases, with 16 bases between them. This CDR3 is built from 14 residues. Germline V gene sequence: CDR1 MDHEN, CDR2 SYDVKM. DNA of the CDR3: TGTGCCAGCAGATTTCCGTTAGGGACTGGGGAGCTGTTTTTT. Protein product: CASRFPLGTGELFF.

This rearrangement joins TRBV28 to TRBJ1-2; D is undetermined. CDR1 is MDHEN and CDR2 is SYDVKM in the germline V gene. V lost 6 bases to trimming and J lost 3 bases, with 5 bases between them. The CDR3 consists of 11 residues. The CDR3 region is CASRIDYGYTF. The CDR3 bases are TGTGCCAGCAGGATAGACTATGGCTACACCTTC.